Sequencing of this T cell receptor beta chain was carried out in a study of cytotoxic CD8 clonotypes in ibrutinib-treated CLL. Clones were sequenced by immunoSEQ multiplex PCR, and TCRdb holds only the in-frame ones, with some missing. The sample includes 150,000 or so clones, around 82% of them seen just once. Trimming removed 4 bases from V and 0 bases from J, with 10 bases in between. CDR3 length: 15 residues. The germline CDR1 and CDR2 sequences are PRHDT and FYEKMQ (reference sequence). The sequence was obtained from a human donor with chronic lymphocytic leukemia. The source material was PBMCs, sampled after 36 months of ibrutinib treatment. This chain joins TRBV13 and TRBJ1-3; possibly TRBD1 for D (6 bases). The CDR3 coding sequence is TGTGCCAGCAGCTCCGGGACACTCTCTGGAAACACCATATATTTT. It encodes CASSSGTLSGNTIYF.